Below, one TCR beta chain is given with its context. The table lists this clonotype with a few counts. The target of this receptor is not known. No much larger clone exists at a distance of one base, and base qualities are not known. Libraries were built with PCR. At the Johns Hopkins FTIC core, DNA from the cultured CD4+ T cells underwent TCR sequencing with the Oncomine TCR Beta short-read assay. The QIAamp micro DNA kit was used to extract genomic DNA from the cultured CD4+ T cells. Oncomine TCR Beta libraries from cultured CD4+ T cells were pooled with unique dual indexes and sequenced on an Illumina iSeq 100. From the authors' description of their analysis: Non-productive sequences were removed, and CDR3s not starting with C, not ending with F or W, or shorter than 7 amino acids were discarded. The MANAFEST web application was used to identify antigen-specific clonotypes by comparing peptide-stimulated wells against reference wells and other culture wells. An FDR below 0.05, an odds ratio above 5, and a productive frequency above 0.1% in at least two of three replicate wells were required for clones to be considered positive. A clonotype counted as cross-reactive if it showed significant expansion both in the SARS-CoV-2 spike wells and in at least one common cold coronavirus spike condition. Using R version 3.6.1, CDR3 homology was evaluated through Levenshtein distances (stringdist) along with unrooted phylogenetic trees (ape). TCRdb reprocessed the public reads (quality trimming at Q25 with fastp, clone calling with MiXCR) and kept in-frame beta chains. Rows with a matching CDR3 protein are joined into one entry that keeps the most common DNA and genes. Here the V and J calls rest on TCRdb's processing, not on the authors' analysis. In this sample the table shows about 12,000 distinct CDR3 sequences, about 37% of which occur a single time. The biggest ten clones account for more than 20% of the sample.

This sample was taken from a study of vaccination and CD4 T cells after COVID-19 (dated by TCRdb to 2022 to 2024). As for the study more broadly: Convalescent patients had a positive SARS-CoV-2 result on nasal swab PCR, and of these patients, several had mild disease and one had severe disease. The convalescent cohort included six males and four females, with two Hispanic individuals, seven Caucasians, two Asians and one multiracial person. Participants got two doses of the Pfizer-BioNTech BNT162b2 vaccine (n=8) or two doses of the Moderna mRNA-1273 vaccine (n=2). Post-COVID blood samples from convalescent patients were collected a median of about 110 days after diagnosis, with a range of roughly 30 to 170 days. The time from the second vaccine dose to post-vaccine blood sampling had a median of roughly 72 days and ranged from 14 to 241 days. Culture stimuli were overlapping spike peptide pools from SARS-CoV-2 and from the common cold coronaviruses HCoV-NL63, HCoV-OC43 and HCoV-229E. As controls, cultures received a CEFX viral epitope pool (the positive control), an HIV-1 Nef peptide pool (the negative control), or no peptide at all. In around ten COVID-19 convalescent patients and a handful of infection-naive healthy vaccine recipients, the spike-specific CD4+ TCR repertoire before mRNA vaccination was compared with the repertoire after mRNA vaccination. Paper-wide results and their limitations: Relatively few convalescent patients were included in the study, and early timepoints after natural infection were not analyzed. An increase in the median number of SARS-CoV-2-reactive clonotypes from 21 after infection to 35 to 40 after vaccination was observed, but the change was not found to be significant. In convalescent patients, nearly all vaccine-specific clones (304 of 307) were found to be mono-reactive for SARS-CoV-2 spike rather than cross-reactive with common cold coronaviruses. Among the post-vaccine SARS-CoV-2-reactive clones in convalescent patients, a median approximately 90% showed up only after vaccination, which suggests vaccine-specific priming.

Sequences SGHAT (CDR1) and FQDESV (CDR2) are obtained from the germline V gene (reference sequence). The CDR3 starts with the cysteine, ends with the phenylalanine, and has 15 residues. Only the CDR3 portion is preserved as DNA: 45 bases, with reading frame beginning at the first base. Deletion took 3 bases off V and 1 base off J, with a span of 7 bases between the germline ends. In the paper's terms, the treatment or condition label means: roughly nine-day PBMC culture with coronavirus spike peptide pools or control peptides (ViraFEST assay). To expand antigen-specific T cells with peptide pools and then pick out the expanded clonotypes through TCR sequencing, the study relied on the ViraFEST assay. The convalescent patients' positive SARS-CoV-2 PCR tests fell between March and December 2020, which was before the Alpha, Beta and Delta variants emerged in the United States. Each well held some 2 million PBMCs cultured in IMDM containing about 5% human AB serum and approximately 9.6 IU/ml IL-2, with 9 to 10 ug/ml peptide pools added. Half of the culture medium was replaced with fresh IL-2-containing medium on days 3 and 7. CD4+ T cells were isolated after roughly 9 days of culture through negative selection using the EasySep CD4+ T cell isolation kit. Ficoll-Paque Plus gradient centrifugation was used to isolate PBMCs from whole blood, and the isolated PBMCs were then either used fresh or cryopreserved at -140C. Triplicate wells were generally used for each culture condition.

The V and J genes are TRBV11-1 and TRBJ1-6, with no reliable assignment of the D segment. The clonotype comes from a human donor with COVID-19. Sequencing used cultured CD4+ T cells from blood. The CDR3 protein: CASSFEGSYNSPLHF. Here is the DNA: TGTGCCAGCAGCTTCGAGGGATCCTATAATTCACCCCTCCACTTT.